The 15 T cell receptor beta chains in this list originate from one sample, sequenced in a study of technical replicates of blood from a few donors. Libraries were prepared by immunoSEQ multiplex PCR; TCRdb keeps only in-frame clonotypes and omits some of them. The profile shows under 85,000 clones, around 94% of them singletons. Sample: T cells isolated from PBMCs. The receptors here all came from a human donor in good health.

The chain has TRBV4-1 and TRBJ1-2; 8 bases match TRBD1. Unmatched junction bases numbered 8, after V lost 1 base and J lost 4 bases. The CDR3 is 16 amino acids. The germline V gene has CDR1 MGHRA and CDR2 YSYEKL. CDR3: CASSQVMGGQGYGYTF. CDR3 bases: TGCGCCAGCAGCCAAGTCATGGGCGGACAGGGCTATGGCTACACCTTC.

The CDR3, as DNA: TGTGCCTGGACTTTGGCGGTTAGCTCCTACGAGCAGTACTTC. Amino acids: CAWTLAVSSYEQYF. The chain links TRBV30 to TRBJ2-7; D uncertain. The CDR3 sequence is 14 residues long. Germline values: CDR1 GTSNPN, CDR2 SVGIG (reference sequence). The V end lost 4 bases, the J end lost 0 bases, and 13 bases lay between the germline ends.

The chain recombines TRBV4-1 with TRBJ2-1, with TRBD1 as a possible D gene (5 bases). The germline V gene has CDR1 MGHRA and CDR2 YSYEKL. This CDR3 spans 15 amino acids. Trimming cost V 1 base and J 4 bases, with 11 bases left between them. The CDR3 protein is CASSQGQSPYNEQFF. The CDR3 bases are TGCGCCAGCAGCCAAGGACAGTCACCTTACAATGAGCAGTTCTTC.

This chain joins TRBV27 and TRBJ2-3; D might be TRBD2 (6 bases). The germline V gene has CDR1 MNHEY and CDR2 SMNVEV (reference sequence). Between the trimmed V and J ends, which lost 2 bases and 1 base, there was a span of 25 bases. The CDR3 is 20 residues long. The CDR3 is CASSLPFFRGGIRGTDTQYF. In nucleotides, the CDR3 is TGTGCCAGCAGTTTACCCTTTTTTCGGGGAGGTATACGTGGCACAGATACGCAGTATTTT.

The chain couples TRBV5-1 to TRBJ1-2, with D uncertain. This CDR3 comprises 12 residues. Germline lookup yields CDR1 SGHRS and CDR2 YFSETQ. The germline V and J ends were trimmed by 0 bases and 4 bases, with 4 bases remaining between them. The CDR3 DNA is TGCGCCAGCAGCTTGGACAGCTATGGCTACACCTTC. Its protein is CASSLDSYGYTF.

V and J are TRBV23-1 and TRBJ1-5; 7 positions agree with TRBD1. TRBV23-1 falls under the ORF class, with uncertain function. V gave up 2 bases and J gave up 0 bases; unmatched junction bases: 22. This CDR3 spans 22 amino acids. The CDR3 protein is CASSQIVDLPGQNVYSNQPQHF. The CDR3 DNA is TGCGCCAGCAGTCAAATCGTGGACCTACCGGGACAGAATGTTTATAGCAATCAGCCCCAGCATTTT.

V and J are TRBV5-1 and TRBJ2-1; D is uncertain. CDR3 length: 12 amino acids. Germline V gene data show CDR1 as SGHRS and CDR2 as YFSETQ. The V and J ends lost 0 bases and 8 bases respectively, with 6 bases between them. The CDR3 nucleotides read TGCGCCAGCAGCTTGGTGGGCTATGAGCAGTTCTTC. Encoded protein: CASSLVGYEQFF.

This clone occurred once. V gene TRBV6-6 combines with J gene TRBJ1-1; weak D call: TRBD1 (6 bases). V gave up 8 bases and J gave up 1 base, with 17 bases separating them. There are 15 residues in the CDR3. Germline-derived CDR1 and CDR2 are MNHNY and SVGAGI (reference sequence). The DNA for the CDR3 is TGTGCCAGCGGAACCTGGGGCAGGGGGAACACTGAAGCTTTCTTT. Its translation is CASGTWGRGNTEAFF.

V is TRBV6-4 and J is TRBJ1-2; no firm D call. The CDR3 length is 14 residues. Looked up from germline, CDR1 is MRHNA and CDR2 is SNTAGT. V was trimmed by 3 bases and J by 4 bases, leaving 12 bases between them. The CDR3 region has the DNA TGTGCCAGCAGTGAATGGGCAGGCACCTATGGCTACACCTTC. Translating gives CASSEWAGTYGYTF.

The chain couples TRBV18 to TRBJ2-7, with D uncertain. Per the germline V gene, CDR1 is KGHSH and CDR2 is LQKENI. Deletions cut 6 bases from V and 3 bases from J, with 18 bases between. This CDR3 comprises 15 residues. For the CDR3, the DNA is TGTGCCAGCTCCCACGATGATTATGGCTTCTACGAGCAGTACTTC. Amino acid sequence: CASSHDDYGFYEQYF. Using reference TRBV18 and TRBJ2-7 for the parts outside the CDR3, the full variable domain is NAGVMQNPRHLVRRRGQEARLRCSPMKGHSHVYWYRQLPEEGLKFMVYLQKENIIDESGMPKERFSAEFPKEGPSILRIQQVVRGDSAAYFCASSHDDYGFYEQYFGPGTRLTVT.

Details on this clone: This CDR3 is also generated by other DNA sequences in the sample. The CDR3, as DNA: TGTGCCAGCAGTCACAGCTACGAGCAGTACTTC. Translating gives CASSHSYEQYF. The V call is TRBV28, the J call TRBJ2-7; no reliable D call. V was shortened by 5 bases and J by 3 bases, with 5 bases between the two germline ends. Germline V gene lookup returns CDR1 MDHEN and CDR2 SYDVKM. There are 11 residues in the CDR3.

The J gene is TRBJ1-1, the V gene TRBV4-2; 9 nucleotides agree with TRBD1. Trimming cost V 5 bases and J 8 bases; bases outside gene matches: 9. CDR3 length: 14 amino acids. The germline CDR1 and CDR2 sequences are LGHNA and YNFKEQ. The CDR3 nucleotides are TGTGCCAGCAGCACGATACAGGGGGCCGAAGAAGCTTTCTTT. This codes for CASSTIQGAEEAFF.

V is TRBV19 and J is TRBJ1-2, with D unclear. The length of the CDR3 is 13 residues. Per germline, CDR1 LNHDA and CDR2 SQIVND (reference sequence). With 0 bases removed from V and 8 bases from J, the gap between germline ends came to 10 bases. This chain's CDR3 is CASSIDMRLGYTF. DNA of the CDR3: TGTGCCAGTAGTATAGATATGAGGTTAGGCTACACCTTC.

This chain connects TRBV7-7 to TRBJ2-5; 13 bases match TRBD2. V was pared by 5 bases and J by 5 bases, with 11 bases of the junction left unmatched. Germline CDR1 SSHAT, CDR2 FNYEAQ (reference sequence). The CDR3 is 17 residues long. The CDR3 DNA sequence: TGTGCCAGCAGCCCAGGACTAGCGGGAGAAGGACGTGAGACCCAGTACTTC. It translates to CASSPGLAGEGRETQYF.

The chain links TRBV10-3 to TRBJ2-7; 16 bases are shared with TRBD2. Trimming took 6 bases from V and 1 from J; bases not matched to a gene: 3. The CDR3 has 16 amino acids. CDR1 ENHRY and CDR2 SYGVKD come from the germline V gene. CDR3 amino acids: CAIRGLAGGGSYEQYF. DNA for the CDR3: TGTGCCATCAGGGGACTAGCGGGAGGGGGGTCCTACGAGCAGTACTTC.